This passage covers 21 T cell receptor beta chains from one sample sequenced in a study of identical twins (dated by TCRdb to 2016 to 2017). The library was produced with 5' RACE. TCRdb shows the sequencer as Illumina HiSeq 2000. TCRdb reprocessed the public reads (quality trimming at Q25 with fastp, clone calling with MiXCR) and kept in-frame beta chains. Every entry covers one CDR3 protein and lists the most common genes and DNA from its rows. The sample has about 1.7 million distinct CDR3 sequences on record, around a third of them singletons. 0.25% to 0.3% of the sample is in the top ten clones. Sequencing used cord blood. These receptors came from a newborn girl in good health.

The sample holds a few counts of this clonotype. The chain recombines TRBV12-3 or TRBV12-4 with TRBJ2-1; 10 positions agree with TRBD1. The CDR3 is 15 residues long. Trimming cost V 2 bases and J 5 bases; bases outside gene matches: 3. Written as DNA, the CDR3 is TGTGCCAGCAGTTTACAGGACAGGGGGGACAATGAGCAGTTCTTC. This encodes CASSLQDRGDNEQFF.

There are a few counts of this clonotype. This chain connects TRBV6-1 to TRBJ1-1; D unresolved. Trimming cost V 1 base and J 3 bases, with 9 bases left between them. The CDR3 has 14 amino acids. CDR1 is MNHNS and CDR2 is SASEGT in the germline V gene. The CDR3 DNA sequence: TGTGCCAGCAGTGAAGGGCAGGCCTACACTGAAGCTTTCTTT. Translation: CASSEGQAYTEAFF.

This clonotype was seen more than once but under ten times. V and J are TRBV4-1 and TRBJ2-1; the match to TRBD2 covers 10 bases. Trimming cost V 4 bases and J 4 bases; bases outside gene matches: 10. This CDR3 has 17 amino acids. Per the germline V gene, CDR1 is MGHRA and CDR2 is YSYEKL. The CDR3 protein is CASSRIPIAGGYNEQFF. CDR3 coding DNA: TGCGCCAGCAGCCGAATCCCAATAGCGGGGGGTTACAATGAGCAGTTCTTC.

The V and J genes are TRBV13 and TRBJ2-7, with D unclear. V was trimmed by 5 bases and J by 0 bases, leaving 11 bases between them. This CDR3 comprises 14 residues. CDR1 PRHDT and CDR2 FYEKMQ come from the germline V gene (reference sequence). CDR3 protein: CASSPYLSSYEQYF. Written as DNA, the CDR3 is TGTGCCAGCAGCCCCTACCTCAGCTCCTACGAGCAGTACTTC.

This clonotype was recorded many times. The chain recombines TRBV20-1 with TRBJ2-1; TRBD2 matches at 9 bases. From germline, CDR1 is DFQATT and CDR2 SNEGSKA (reference sequence). The CDR3 runs 14 residues. V was pared by 1 base and J by 4 bases, with 2 bases of the junction left unmatched. The CDR3, as DNA: TGCAGTGCTAGAGGACTAGCGGATTACAATGAGCAGTTCTTC. It yields the protein CSARGLADYNEQFF.

The V gene is TRBV13, the J gene TRBJ2-4; perhaps TRBD1 as D (5 bases). This CDR3 has 13 amino acids. Germline CDR1 and CDR2: PRHDT and FYEKMQ (reference sequence). Between the trimmed V and J ends, which lost 3 bases and 8 bases, there was a span of 11 bases. Here the CDR3 reads CASSFQGTHIQYF. CDR3 nucleotides: TGTGCCAGCAGCTTTCAGGGTACGCACATTCAGTACTTC.

This clonotype turned up a few times. The CDR3 DNA sequence: TGTGCCAGCAGCCAGGCGGGGCCTAGCGGATTAGCCAAAAACATTCAGTACTTC. It translates to CASSQAGPSGLAKNIQYF. The rearrangement uses TRBV3-1 and TRBJ2-4; 7 nucleotides agree with TRBD2. Germline V gene lookup returns CDR1 LGHDT and CDR2 YNNKEL (reference sequence). The ends lost 3 bases at V and 0 bases at J; junction bases unmatched: 11. There are 18 residues in the CDR3.

The V and J genes are TRBV20-1 and TRBJ1-4; D gene uncertain. The V end was cut by 2 bases, the J end by 3 bases, with 7 bases between. Germline CDR1 DFQATT, CDR2 SNEGSKA (reference sequence). This CDR3 is 13 amino acids long. The CDR3 nucleotides are TGCAGTGCTAGATATTTCCCTAATGAAAAACTGTTTTTT. Residues: CSARYFPNEKLFF.

The V call is TRBV20-1, the J call TRBJ1-4, with D tentatively TRBD1 (5 bases). CDR1 is DFQATT and CDR2 is SNEGSKA in the germline V gene (reference sequence). The V gene lost 3 bases and the J gene lost 4 bases, with 12 bases spanning the gap. This CDR3 has 14 amino acids. The CDR3 protein is CSASVGAGNEKLFF. The CDR3 DNA reads TGCAGTGCTAGTGTCGGGGCGGGTAATGAAAAACTGTTTTTT.

The table lists this clonotype with a few counts. CDR3 in amino acids: CASSPAGGSGANVLTF. The CDR3 DNA sequence: TGTGCCAGCAGCCCCGCGGGGGGCTCTGGGGCCAACGTCCTGACTTTC. The chain uses TRBV3-1 and TRBJ2-6; 8 bases line up with TRBD2. Germline loops: CDR1 LGHDT, CDR2 YNNKEL (reference sequence). This CDR3 is 16 amino acids long. J lost 0 bases, V lost 4 bases, and 2 bases had no gene match.

This clonotype appeared a few times. The chain couples TRBV20-1 to TRBJ2-1, with a possible D match to TRBD2 (5 bases). The CDR3 has 15 residues. Trimming took 0 bases from V and 1 from J, leaving 10 bases between them. Germline CDR1 reads DFQATT; CDR2 reads SNEGSKA (reference sequence). The CDR3 DNA sequence: TGCAGTGCTAGAGATCCGAGGAGGTCCTACAATGAGCAGTTCTTC. This codes for CSARDPRRSYNEQFF.

The rearrangement links TRBV9 to TRBJ1-6, with D perhaps TRBD1 (6 bases). V was trimmed by 3 bases and J by 5 bases, leaving 15 bases between them. CDR1 SGDLS and CDR2 YYNGEE come from the germline V gene. The CDR3 spans 16 residues. CDR3 protein: CASSAFDRLDNSPLHF. The DNA of the CDR3 is TGTGCCAGCAGCGCTTTCGACAGGTTAGATAATTCACCCCTCCACTTT.

This clonotype was observed a few times. The rearrangement uses TRBV6-4 and TRBJ2-7; 9 nucleotides line up with TRBD2. Matching the DNA end better, TRBJ2-4 makes the J call doubtful. This CDR3 comprises 18 residues. Germline CDR1 is MRHNA and CDR2 is SNTAGT. For the CDR3, the DNA is TGTGCCAGCAGCGGCAGAACTAGCGGGCCGGTTACCAAAAACATTCAGTACTTC. Its translation: CASSGRTSGPVTKNIQYF.

Only a few counts were recorded for this clonotype. V usage is TRBV14 and J usage is TRBJ2-7, with D perhaps matching TRBD1 (6 bases). From germline, CDR1 is SGHDN and CDR2 FVKESK. V was trimmed by 4 bases and J by 6 bases, leaving 10 bases between them. CDR3 length equals 12 residues. The CDR3 loop is CASSRKGGEQYF. The CDR3 DNA sequence: TGTGCCAGCAGCCGAAAAGGGGGCGAGCAGTACTTC.

This clonotype was seen only a few times. The V gene is TRBV7-9, the J gene TRBJ2-1; 7 bases line up with TRBD2. The junction had 8 bases not matched to a gene; V was cut back by 4 bases and J by 2 bases. CDR3 length: 16 amino acids. CDR1 SEHNR and CDR2 FQNEAQ come from the germline V gene (reference sequence). Here the CDR3 DNA reads TGTGCCAGCAGCTCGCCTAGCGGCTCAGCCTACAATGAGCAGTTCTTC. Translating it yields CASSSPSGSAYNEQFF.

This clonotype came up a few times. The rearrangement uses TRBV7-9 and TRBJ2-5, with D perhaps being TRBD1 or TRBD2 (5 bases each). Deletions cut 4 bases from V and 2 bases from J, with 20 bases between. The CDR3 contains 17 residues. Germline-derived CDR1 and CDR2 are SEHNR and FQNEAQ (reference sequence). The CDR3 DNA is TGTGCCAGCAGCTCACCGGTGGGGGATTCATGGCAAGAGACCCAGTACTTC. It specifies CASSSPVGDSWQETQYF.

The chain carries TRBV28 and TRBJ1-1; D remains unclear. From germline, CDR1 is MDHEN and CDR2 SYDVKM. V lost 2 bases, J lost 4 bases, and 14 bases lay in between. The CDR3 spans 15 residues. CDR3 region: CASSLPRWRRTEAFF. The DNA for the CDR3 is TGTGCCAGCAGTTTACCGCGGTGGAGGCGCACTGAAGCTTTCTTT.

The rearrangement joins TRBV4-1 to TRBJ2-3; 12 nucleotides line up with TRBD2. The CDR3 covers 16 residues. V dropped 0 bases and J dropped 6; count of bases not matched to a gene: 4. Germline CDR1 reads MGHRA; CDR2 reads YSYEKL. The CDR3 spells CASSQDLAGGIDTQYF. CDR3 DNA sequence: TGCGCCAGCAGCCAAGATCTAGCGGGGGGGATCGATACGCAGTATTTT.

This rearrangement joins TRBV24-1 to TRBJ2-1; 11 bases map to TRBD2. Trimming cost V 4 bases and J 8 bases; bases outside gene matches: 15. Germline V gene data show CDR1 as KGHDR and CDR2 as SFDVKD. The CDR3 is 18 residues long. CDR3 in amino acids: CATSDAGRTSGSFDEQFF. CDR3 nucleotide sequence: TGTGCCACCAGTGACGCGGGCCGAACTAGCGGGAGTTTCGATGAGCAGTTCTTC.

J is TRBJ1-5 and V is TRBV6-2 or TRBV6-3, with a possible D match to TRBD1 (6 bases). Germline values: CDR1 MNHEY, CDR2 SVGEGT. The CDR3 extends over 13 amino acids. V was cut by 5 bases and J by 3 bases, with 8 bases left in between. CDR3 in amino acids: CASSDRNNQPQHF. The CDR3 coding sequence is TGTGCCAGCAGTGACAGGAACAATCAGCCCCAGCATTTT.

This clonotype showed up just a few times. This chain links TRBV11-2 with TRBJ2-1, with D perhaps given as TRBD1 or TRBD2 (5 bases each). V was trimmed by 1 base and J by 1 base, leaving 11 bases between them. The CDR3 length is 16 residues. CDR1 and CDR2 from the germline V gene are SGHAT and FQNNGV. CDR3 coding DNA: TGTGCCAGCAGCTTAGTAAAGGGACCTTCCTACAATGAGCAGTTCTTC. This codes for CASSLVKGPSYNEQFF.